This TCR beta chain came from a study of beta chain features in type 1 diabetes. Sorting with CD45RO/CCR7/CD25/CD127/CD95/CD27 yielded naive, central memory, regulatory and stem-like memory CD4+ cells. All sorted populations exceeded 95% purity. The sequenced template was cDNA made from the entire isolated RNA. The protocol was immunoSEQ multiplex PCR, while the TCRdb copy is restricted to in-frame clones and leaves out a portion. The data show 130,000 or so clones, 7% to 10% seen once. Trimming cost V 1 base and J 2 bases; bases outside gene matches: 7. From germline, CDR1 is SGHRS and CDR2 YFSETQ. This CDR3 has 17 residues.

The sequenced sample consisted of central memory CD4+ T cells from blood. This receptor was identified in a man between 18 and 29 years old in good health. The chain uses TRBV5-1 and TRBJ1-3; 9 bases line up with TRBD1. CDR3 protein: CASSLTGGQGTGNTIYF. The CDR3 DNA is TGCGCCAGCAGCTTGACAGGGGGCCAAGGAACTGGAAACACCATATATTTT.